The 27 T cell receptor beta chains listed next were all sequenced from one sample in a study of blood T cell repertoires in COVID-19. The method was immunoSEQ multiplex PCR; TCRdb's version includes in-frame clones alone and lacks a portion of them. This sample has over 75,000 clones, with about 79% found just once. Sequencing was carried out using peripheral blood. These receptors all stem from a human donor in a cohort sampled during active COVID-19.

This clone was detected only once. V usage is TRBV2 and J usage is TRBJ2-7; D unclear. This CDR3 region has 13 residues. Trimming shortened V by 8 bases and J by 6 bases, and 17 bases separated the two germline ends. CDR1 and CDR2 from the germline V gene are SNHLY and FYNNEI. CDR3: CASHETWATEQYF. DNA for the CDR3: TGTGCCAGCCACGAAACTTGGGCTACCGAGCAGTACTTC. The full variable domain, its missing parts supplied by reference TRBV2 and TRBJ2-7, is EPEVTQTPSHQVTQMGQEVILRCVPISNHLYFYWYRQILGQKVEFLVSFYNNEISEKSEIFDDQFSVERPDGSNFTLKIRSTKLEDSAMYFCASHETWATEQYFGPGTRLTVT.

This chain uses TRBV28 with TRBJ1-1; 7 bases map to TRBD1. The J segment lost 1 base and the V segment lost 6 bases, leaving 8 bases of the junction unmatched. Germline CDR1 is MDHEN and CDR2 is SYDVKM. This CDR3 has 15 amino acids. The CDR3 bases are TGTGCCAGCAGCCGTGGGACAGCAGGGAACACTGAAGCTTTCTTT. This gives the protein CASSRGTAGNTEAFF.

The genes are TRBV15 and TRBJ1-1, with TRBD1 matching 9 bases. Germline lookup yields CDR1 LNHNV and CDR2 YYDKDF (reference sequence). The length of the CDR3 is 14 residues. The J segment lost 6 bases and the V segment lost 3 bases, leaving 5 bases of the junction unmatched. The CDR3 DNA reads TGTGCCACCAGCAGCGACAGGGGGGGAGCTGAAGCTTTCTTT. Translated, it gives CATSSDRGGAEAFF.

J is TRBJ2-2 and V is TRBV4-1; 10 nucleotides align to TRBD2. CDR3 length: 18 amino acids. Germline lookup yields CDR1 MGHRA and CDR2 YSYEKL. With 1 base clipped from V and 6 bases from J, the junction kept 11 bases outside the gene matches. The CDR3 region is CASSQVLGAGGQAGELFF. CDR3 sequence (DNA): TGCGCCAGCAGCCAAGTCTTGGGAGCGGGGGGGCAGGCCGGGGAGCTGTTTTTT.

This clone appeared a few times. The V and J genes are TRBV4-1 and TRBJ1-5, with 10 bases that match TRBD1. J was trimmed by 5 bases and V by 2 bases; bases with no gene match: 3. There are 15 residues in the CDR3. CDR1 is MGHRA, CDR2 YSYEKL, per germline. The CDR3 reads CASSQPGTGDQPQHF. CDR3 coding DNA: TGCGCCAGCAGCCAACCCGGGACAGGGGATCAGCCCCAGCATTTT.

This clone was seen more than once but under ten times. The rearrangement links TRBV6-5 to TRBJ1-1; D might be TRBD1 (6 bases). With 6 bases removed from V and 10 bases from J, the gap between germline ends came to 21 bases. Germline assignment: CDR1 MNHEY and CDR2 SVGAGI. The CDR3 is made up of 14 amino acids. The DNA for the CDR3 is TGTGCCAGCAGACAGACTCGCGGGGGGCCGCGAGCTTTCTTT. It codes for CASRQTRGGPRAFF.

The chain employs TRBV13 and TRBJ1-2; D gene ambiguous. The CDR3 covers 13 residues. CDR1 is PRHDT, CDR2 FYEKMQ, per germline (reference sequence). The V end lost 1 base, the J end lost 6 bases, and 9 bases lay between the germline ends. CDR3 coding DNA: TGTGCCAGCAGCTTAGTACTATGGGATGGCTACACCTTC. It translates to CASSLVLWDGYTF.

The chain has TRBV4-1 and TRBJ1-1; D call uncertain. Germline V gives CDR1 MGHRA, CDR2 YSYEKL. The CDR3 is made up of 15 amino acids. The ends were cut back, 1 base at V and 1 base at J, with 10 bases in the middle. The CDR3: CASSQGPEPNTEAFF. The DNA of the CDR3 is TGCGCCAGCAGCCAAGGTCCAGAACCGAACACTGAAGCTTTCTTT.

The chain couples TRBV20-1 to TRBJ2-4, with 7 bases matching TRBD1. The V gene end was trimmed by 5 bases and the J gene end by 6 bases; junction bases not matched to a gene: 1. The germline gives CDR1 DFQATT, CDR2 SNEGSKA (reference sequence). This CDR3 has 11 residues. The CDR3 region has the DNA TGCAGTGCTTGGGACAGAAACATTCAGTACTTC. Encoded protein: CSAWDRNIQYF.

The chain uses TRBV21-1 and TRBJ1-1; TRBD1 was called by the table and not checked on the DNA. TRBV21-1 represents a pseudogene. The CDR3 totals 13 residues. CDR3 nucleotides: TGTGCCAGCAGCAAAAAGGACACCACTGAAGCTTTCTTT. This gives the protein CASSKKDTTEAFF.

The gene calls are TRBV1 and TRBJ2-7; the table names TRBD2, a call not compared with the DNA. TRBV1 is tagged as a pseudogene. CDR3 length: 15 residues. CDR3 bases: TGCACCAGCAGCCAAGGGGCGGGGGGCTCCTACGAGCAGTACTTC. Translated: CTSSQGAGGSYEQYF.

The gene calls are TRBV27 and TRBJ2-7; perhaps TRBD2 as D (5 bases). Trimming left V 5 bases short and J 0 bases short, with 17 bases between. The germline gives CDR1 MNHEY, CDR2 SMNVEV (reference sequence). This CDR3 contains 16 residues. CDR3 nucleotides: TGTGCCAGCAGTCCCCTCGGTGGAGGAAGCTCCTACGAGCAGTACTTC. As protein: CASSPLGGGSSYEQYF.

The J gene is TRBJ2-7, the V gene TRBV4-1; no clear D gene. The CDR3 extends over 14 amino acids. Trimming pared 1 base from V and 1 base from J, leaving 8 bases between. The V gene's germline CDR1 is MGHRA and CDR2 YSYEKL. CDR3 bases: TGCGCCAGCAGCCAAGGGAGTAATTCCTACGAGCAGTACTTC. Its translation: CASSQGSNSYEQYF.

The sample holds one count of this clone. This sequence joins TRBV11-3 and TRBJ2-2, with 8 bases matching TRBD1. Germline assignment: CDR1 SGHNT and CDR2 YENEEA. J lost 4 bases, V lost 0 bases, and 10 bases had no gene match. The CDR3 sequence is 18 residues long. CDR3 nucleotides: TGTGCCAGCAGCTTAGATGGCAGGGGGCGGCCTCTCACCGGGGAGCTGTTTTTT. It translates to CASSLDGRGRPLTGELFF.

This clone was observed a few times. J is TRBJ1-6 and V is TRBV6-1; 8 bases map to TRBD1. CDR1 and CDR2 (germline): MNHNS, SASEGT. Losses at the gene ends were 2 bases for V and 10 bases for J; bases not matched to a gene: 13. The CDR3 is 17 residues long. The CDR3 reads CASSERAGGTGNSPLHF. Here the CDR3 DNA reads TGTGCCAGCAGTGAACGGGCAGGGGGCACGGGGAACTCACCCCTCCACTTT.

V usage is TRBV4-1 and J usage is TRBJ1-3, with 8 bases that match TRBD1. Germline trimming cut 3 bases from V and 0 bases from J; bases unmatched to any gene: 4. The CDR3 extends over 16 amino acids. CDR1 is MGHRA, CDR2 YSYEKL, per germline. The CDR3 reads CASSQPTGGSGNTIYF. CDR3 nucleotides: TGCGCCAGCAGCCAGCCCACAGGGGGCTCTGGAAACACCATATATTTT.

V usage is TRBV27 and J usage is TRBJ1-4; TRBD1 matches 10 bases. The V gene's germline CDR1 is MNHEY and CDR2 SMNVEV (reference sequence). The CDR3 has 15 residues. With 5 bases clipped from V and 7 bases from J, the junction kept 7 bases outside the gene matches. Written as DNA, the CDR3 is TGTGCCAGCAGTACCCGACAGGGGGCGGGTGAAAAACTGTTTTTT. Translating it yields CASSTRQGAGEKLFF.

J is TRBJ2-7 and V is TRBV5-4; D gene unclear. The CDR3 extends over 13 amino acids. Trimming pared 2 bases from V and 0 bases from J, leaving 6 bases between. The germline V gene encodes CDR1 SGHNT and CDR2 YYREEE (reference sequence). DNA of the CDR3: TGTGCCAGCAGCTTCCCCAGCTCCTACGAGCAGTACTTC. Its protein is CASSFPSSYEQYF.

The chain uses TRBV11-3 and TRBJ2-5; 9 bases match TRBD2. V lost 5 bases to trimming and J lost 0 bases; unmatched junction nucleotides: 7. The CDR3 runs 16 residues. Germline values: CDR1 SGHNT, CDR2 YENEEA. As DNA, the CDR3 is TGTGCCAGCAGCCCGTTGGCGGGAGGGTACCAAGAGACCCAGTACTTC. It codes for CASSPLAGGYQETQYF.

V is TRBV14 and J is TRBJ2-1; D uncertain. Germline V gives CDR1 SGHDN, CDR2 FVKESK. This CDR3 is 12 amino acids long. V gave up 3 bases and J gave up 3 bases, with 3 bases separating them. The CDR3 is CASSHSYNEQFF. The CDR3 DNA is TGTGCCAGCAGCCACAGCTACAATGAGCAGTTCTTC. Together with reference TRBV14 and TRBJ2-1, the CDR3 gives the full variable domain: EAGVTQFPSHSVIEKGQTVTLRCDPISGHDNLYWYRRVMGKEIKFLLHFVKESKQDESGMPNNRFLAERTGGTYSTLKVQPAELEDSGVYFCASSHSYNEQFFGPGTRLTVL.

The rearrangement links TRBV3-1 (or the pseudogene TRBV3-2) to TRBJ2-5; no definite D call. The germline V gene encodes CDR1 LGHDT and CDR2 YNNKEL (reference sequence). V gave up 0 bases and J gave up 1 base, with 6 bases separating them. CDR3 length equals 14 residues. In nucleotides, the CDR3 is TGTGCCAGCAGCCAAGACAGGCTCCAAGAGACCCAGTACTTC. Its protein product is CASSQDRLQETQYF.

This rearrangement joins TRBV4-1 to TRBJ1-5; D is perhaps TRBD1 (6 bases). Germline values: CDR1 MGHRA, CDR2 YSYEKL. This CDR3 is built from 14 residues. Deletions cut 3 bases from V and 4 bases from J, with 10 bases between. This CDR3 is CASSHGQSNQPQHF. The CDR3 region has the DNA TGCGCCAGCAGCCACGGACAGAGTAATCAGCCCCAGCATTTT.

The gene calls are TRBV27 and TRBJ1-6; perhaps TRBD1 as D (5 bases). CDR1 MNHEY and CDR2 SMNVEV come from the germline V gene (reference sequence). Deletions cut 2 bases from V and 1 base from J, with 12 bases between. The CDR3 totals 17 residues. The CDR3 DNA reads as TGTGCCAGCAGTTTAGGGCAGGGATTGTCCTATAATTCACCCCTCCACTTT. Its translation: CASSLGQGLSYNSPLHF.

The chain is built from TRBV6-4 and TRBJ2-3; the match to TRBD2 covers 11 bases. CDR3 length: 15 residues. The germline gives CDR1 MRHNA, CDR2 SNTAGT. V lost 9 bases, J lost 4 bases, and 9 bases stayed unmatched. CDR3 sequence (DNA): TGTGCCAGTAGTACTAGCGGGGGTACATCAGATACGCAGTATTTT. Protein product: CASSTSGGTSDTQYF.

The table lists this clone with a few counts. The rearrangement uses TRBV11-2 and TRBJ1-1; no reliable D call. Trimming took off 5 bases at V and 4 bases at J, with 17 bases between the two ends. The CDR3 covers 15 residues. Germline V lookup: CDR1 SGHAT, CDR2 FQNNGV. The DNA for the CDR3 is TGTGCCAGCAGCCCTCAGACGGACTTGGGCACTGAAGCTTTCTTT. Its translation is CASSPQTDLGTEAFF.

The V call is TRBV6-5, the J call TRBJ2-1; maybe TRBD2 (6 bases). Trimming removed 0 bases at V and 9 bases at J, with 9 bases between. The length of the CDR3 is 13 residues. Germline loops: CDR1 MNHEY, CDR2 SVGAGI. The CDR3 DNA sequence: TGTGCCAGCAGTTACTCGGAGGGAGCTGAGCAGTTCTTC. It translates to CASSYSEGAEQFF.

This clone was counted only a few times. The chain joins TRBV9 to TRBJ2-5; 12 bases line up with TRBD2. This CDR3 spans 16 amino acids. V dropped 0 bases and J dropped 7; count of bases not matched to a gene: 7. Germline CDR1 and CDR2: SGDLS and YYNGEE. CDR3 residues: CASSVEASGGATTQYF. CDR3 in DNA: TGTGCCAGCAGCGTAGAGGCTAGCGGGGGGGCGACGACCCAGTACTTC. Variable domain in full (rest from reference TRBV9 and TRBJ2-5): DSGVTQTPKHLITATGQRVTLRCSPRSGDLSVYWYQQSLDQGLQFLIQYYNGEERAKGNILERFSAQQFPDLHSELNLSSLELGDSALYFCASSVEASGGATTQYFGPGTRLLVL.